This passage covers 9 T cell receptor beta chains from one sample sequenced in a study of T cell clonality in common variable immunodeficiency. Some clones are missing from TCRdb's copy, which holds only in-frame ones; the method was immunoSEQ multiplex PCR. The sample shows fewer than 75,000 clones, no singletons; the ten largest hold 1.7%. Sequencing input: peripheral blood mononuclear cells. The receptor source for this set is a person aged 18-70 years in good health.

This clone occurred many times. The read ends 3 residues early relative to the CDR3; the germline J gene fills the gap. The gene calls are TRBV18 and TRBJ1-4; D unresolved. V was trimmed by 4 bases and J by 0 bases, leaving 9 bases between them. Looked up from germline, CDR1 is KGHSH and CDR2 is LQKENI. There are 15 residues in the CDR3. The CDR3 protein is CASSQNTATNEKLFF. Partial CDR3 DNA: TGTGCCAGCTCACAGAATACTGCAACTAATGAAAAA.

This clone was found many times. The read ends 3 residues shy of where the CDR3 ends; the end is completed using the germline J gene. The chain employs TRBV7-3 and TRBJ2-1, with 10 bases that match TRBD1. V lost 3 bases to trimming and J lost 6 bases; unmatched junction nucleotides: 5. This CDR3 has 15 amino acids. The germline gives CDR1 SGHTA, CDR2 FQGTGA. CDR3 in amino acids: CASSLRDRGGNEQFF. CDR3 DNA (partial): TGTGCCAGCAGCTTGAGGGACAGGGGAGGCAATGAG.

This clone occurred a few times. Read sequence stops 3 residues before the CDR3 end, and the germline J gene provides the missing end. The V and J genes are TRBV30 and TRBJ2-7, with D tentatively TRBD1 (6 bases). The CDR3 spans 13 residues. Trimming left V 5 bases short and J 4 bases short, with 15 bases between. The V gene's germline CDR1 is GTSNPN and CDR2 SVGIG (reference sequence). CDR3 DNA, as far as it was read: TGTGCCTGGTCCCCTTTTACAGGGTACGAG. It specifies CAWSPFTGYE. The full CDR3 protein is CAWSPFTGYEQYF.

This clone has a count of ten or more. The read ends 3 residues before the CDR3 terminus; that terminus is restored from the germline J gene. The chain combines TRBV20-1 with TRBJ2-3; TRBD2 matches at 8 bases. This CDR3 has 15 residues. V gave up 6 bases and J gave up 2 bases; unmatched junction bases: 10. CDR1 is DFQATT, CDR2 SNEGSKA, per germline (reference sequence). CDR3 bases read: TGCAGTGCCCTAGCGGGCGAATTCACCACAGATACG. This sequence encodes CSALAGEFTTDT. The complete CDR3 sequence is CSALAGEFTTDTQYF.

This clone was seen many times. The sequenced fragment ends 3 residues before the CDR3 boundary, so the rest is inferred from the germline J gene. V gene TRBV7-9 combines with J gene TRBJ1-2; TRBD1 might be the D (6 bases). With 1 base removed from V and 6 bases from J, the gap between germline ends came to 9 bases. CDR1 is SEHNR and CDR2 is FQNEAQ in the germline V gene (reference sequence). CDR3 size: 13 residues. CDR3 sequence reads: CASSLGTVDGYTF. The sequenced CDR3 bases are TGTGCCAGCAGCTTAGGGACAGTGGATGGC.

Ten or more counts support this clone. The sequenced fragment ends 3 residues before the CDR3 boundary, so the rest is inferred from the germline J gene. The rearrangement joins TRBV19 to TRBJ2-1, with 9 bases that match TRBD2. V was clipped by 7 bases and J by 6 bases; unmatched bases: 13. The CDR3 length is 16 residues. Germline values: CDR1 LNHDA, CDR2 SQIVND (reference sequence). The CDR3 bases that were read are TGTGCCAGTATTTTATCAGCGGGAGGTGCGGGCAATGAG. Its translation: CASILSAGGAGNE. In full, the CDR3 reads CASILSAGGAGNEQFF.

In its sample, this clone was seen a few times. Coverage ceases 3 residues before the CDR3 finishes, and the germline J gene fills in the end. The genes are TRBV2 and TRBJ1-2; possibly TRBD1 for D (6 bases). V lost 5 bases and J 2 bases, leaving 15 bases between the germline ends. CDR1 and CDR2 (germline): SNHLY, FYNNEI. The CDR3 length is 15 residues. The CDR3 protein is CASSPVSGGNYGYTF. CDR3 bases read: TGTGCCAGCAGTCCCGTGTCTGGGGGCAACTATGGC.

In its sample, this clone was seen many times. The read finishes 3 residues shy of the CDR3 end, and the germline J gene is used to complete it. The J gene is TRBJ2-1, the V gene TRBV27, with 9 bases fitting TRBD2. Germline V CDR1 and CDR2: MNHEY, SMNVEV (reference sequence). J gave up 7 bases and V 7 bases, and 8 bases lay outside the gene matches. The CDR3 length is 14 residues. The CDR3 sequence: CASTAGGPLNEQFF. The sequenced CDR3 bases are TGTGCCAGCACGGCGGGAGGGCCGCTAAATGAG.

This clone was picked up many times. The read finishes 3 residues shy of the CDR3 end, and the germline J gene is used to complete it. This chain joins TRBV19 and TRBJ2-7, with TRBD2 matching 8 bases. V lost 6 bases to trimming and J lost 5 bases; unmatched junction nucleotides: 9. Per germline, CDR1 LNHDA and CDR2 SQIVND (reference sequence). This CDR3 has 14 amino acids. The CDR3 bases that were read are TGTGCCAGTAGCCACGGGGGGGAAATAGACGAG. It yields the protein CASSHGGEIDE. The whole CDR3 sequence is CASSHGGEIDEQYF.